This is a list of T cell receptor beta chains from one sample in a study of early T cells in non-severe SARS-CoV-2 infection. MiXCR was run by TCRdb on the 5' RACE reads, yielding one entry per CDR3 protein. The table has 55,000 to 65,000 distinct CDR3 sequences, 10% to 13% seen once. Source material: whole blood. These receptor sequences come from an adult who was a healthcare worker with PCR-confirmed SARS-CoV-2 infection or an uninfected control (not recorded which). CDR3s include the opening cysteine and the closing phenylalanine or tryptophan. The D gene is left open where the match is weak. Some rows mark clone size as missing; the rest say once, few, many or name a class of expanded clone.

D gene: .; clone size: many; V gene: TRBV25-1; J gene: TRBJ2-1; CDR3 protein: CASSEYRGTYRQNEQFF; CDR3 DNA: TGTGCCAGCAGTGAATATAGAGGGACATACCGACAGAATGAGCAGTTCTTC
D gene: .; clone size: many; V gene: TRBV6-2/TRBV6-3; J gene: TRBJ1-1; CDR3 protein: CASSRGDTEAFF; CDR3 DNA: TGTGCCAGCTCGAGGGGGGACACTGAAGCTTTCTTT
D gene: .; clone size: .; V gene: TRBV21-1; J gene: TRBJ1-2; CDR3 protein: CASGVGNTF; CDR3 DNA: TGTGCCAGCGGAGTTGGAAACACCTTC
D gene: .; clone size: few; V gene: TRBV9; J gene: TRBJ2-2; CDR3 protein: CASSVSNTGELFF; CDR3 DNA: TGTGCCAGCAGCGTATCCAACACCGGGGAGCTGTTTTTT
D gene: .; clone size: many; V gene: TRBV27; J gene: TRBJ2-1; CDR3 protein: CASSPPSHEQFF; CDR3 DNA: TGTGCCAGCAGTCCCCCCAGTCATGAGCAGTTCTTC
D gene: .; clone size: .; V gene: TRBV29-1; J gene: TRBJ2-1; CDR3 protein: CSVAPSWDNEQFF; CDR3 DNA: TGCAGCGTTGCGCCCTCATGGGACAATGAGCAGTTCTTC
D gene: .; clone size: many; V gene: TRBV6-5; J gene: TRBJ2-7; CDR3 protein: CASRNLRNSDEQYF; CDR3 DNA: TGTGCCAGCAGGAACCTACGCAATAGTGACGAGCAGTACTTC
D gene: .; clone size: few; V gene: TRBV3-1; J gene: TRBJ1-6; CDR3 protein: CASSQRSGLDNSPLHF; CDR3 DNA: TGTGCCAGCAGCCAAAGATCGGGGCTAGATAATTCACCCCTCCACTTT
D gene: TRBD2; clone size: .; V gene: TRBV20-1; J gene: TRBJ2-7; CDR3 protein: CSARETSGDPYEQYF; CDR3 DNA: TGCAGTGCTAGAGAGACTAGCGGGGACCCCTACGAGCAGTACTTC
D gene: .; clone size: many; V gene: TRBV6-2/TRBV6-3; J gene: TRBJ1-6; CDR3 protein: CASAASEVSPLHF; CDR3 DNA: TGTGCCAGCGCGGCTTCGGAGGTTTCACCCCTCCACTTT
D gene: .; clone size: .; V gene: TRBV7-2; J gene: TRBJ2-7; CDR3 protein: CASSPSRSSYEQYF; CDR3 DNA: TGTGCCAGCAGCCCATCTAGGTCGTCCTACGAGCAGTACTTC
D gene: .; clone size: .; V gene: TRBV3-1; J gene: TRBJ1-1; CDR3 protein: CASSQADTEAFF; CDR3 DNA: TGTGCCAGCAGCCAAGCCGACACTGAAGCTTTCTTT
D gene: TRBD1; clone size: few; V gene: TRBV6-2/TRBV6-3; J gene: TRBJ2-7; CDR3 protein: CASSHRGIRYEQYF; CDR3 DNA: TGTGCCAGCAGCCACAGGGGAATTCGATACGAGCAGTACTTC
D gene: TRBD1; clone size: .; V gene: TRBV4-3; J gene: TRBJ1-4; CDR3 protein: CASSRDREIPRANEKLFF; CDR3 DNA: TGCGCCAGCAGCCGAGACAGGGAGATCCCGAGGGCTAATGAAAAACTGTTTTTT
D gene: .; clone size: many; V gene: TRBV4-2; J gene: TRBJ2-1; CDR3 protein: CASSQGSTVNPHEQFF; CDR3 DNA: TGTGCCAGCAGCCAAGGTAGCACCGTTAATCCCCATGAGCAGTTCTTC
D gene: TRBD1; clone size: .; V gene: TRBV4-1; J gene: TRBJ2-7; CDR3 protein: CASSQEGTGSYEQYF; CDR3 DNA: TGCGCCAGCAGCCAAGAGGGGACAGGGTCCTACGAGCAGTACTTC
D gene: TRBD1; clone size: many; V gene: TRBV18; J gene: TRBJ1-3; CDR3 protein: CASSIGTDSGNTIYF; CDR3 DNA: TGTGCCAGCTCAATCGGGACAGACTCTGGAAACACCATATATTTT
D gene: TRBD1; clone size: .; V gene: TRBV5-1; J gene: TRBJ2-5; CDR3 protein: CASSGRTGAGGETQYF; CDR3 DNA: TGCGCCAGCAGCGGACGGACAGGGGCCGGAGGGGAGACCCAGTACTTC
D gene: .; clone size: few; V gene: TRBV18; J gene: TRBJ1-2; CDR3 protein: CASSPEGKPYGYTF; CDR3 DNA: TGTGCCAGCTCACCGGAGGGGAAACCCTATGGCTACACCTTC
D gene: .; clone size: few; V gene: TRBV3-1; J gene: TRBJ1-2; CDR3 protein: CASSQGRGYTF; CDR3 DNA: TGTGCCAGCAGCCAAGGGCGTGGCTACACCTTC
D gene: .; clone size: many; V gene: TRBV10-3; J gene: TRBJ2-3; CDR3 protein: CAISGSVDTQYF; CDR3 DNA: TGTGCCATCAGTGGTTCGGTAGATACGCAGTATTTT
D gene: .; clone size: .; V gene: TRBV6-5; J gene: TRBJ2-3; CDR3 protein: CASSYSGELTDTQYF; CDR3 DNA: TGTGCCAGCAGTTACTCGGGGGAGCTAACAGATACGCAGTATTTT